Sequencing of this T cell receptor beta chain was carried out in a study of metastatic and nonmetastatic thyroid tumors. About the study: Repertoires of blood and of tissue (tumor or nodule) from malignant and benign thyroid patients were compared. Study conclusions and caveats: Malignant thyroid tumors reportedly had TCR beta diversity that was significantly higher than in benign nodules, in blood and tumor.

Patients had received no treatment of any kind before thyroid surgery. In the source study's methods: CDR3 was compared across clinicopathological groups, and the resulting differences were used to build a distant-metastasis classifier for papillary thyroid cancer. TCRdb redid the clone calls on the PCR reads using MiXCR. The V and J calls and clone size are TCRdb's, not the authors'. Among about 10,000 clones listed, about 28% were seen once. This clone was observed at least ten times. Its specificity is not known. The specimen was tumor tissue. The sequence was collected from a female donor with papillary thyroid cancer or a benign thyroid nodule (not recorded which). Some clones in this sample may be carry-over from other donors' samples.

The CDR3 DNA reads TGTGCCAGCAGCCTAGGACTAGCGGGAAGGACCGGGGAGCTGTTTTTT. Its translation is CASSLGLAGRTGELFF. This rearrangement joins TRBV7-8 to TRBJ2-2; 12 bases align to TRBD2. J was trimmed by 5 bases and V by 5 bases; bases with no gene match: 6. Germline lookup yields CDR1 SGHVS and CDR2 FQNEAQ. The CDR3 covers 16 residues.